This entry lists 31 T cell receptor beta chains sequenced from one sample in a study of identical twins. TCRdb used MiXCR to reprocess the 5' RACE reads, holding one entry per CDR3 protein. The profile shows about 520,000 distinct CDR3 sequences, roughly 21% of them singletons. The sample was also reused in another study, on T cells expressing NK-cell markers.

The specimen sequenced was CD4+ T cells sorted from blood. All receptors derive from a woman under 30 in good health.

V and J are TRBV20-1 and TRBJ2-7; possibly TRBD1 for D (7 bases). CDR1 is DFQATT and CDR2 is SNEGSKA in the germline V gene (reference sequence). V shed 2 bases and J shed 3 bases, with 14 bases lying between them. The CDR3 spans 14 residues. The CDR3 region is CSARPNRGGYEQYF. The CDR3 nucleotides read TGCAGTGCTAGACCAAACAGGGGAGGCTACGAGCAGTACTTC.

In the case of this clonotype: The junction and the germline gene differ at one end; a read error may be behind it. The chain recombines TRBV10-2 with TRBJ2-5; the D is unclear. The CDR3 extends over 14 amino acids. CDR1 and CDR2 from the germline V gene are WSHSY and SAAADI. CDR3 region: CASRESVLNETQYF. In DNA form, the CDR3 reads TGCGCCAGCAGGGAGTCAGTTCTTAACGAGACCCAGTACTTC.

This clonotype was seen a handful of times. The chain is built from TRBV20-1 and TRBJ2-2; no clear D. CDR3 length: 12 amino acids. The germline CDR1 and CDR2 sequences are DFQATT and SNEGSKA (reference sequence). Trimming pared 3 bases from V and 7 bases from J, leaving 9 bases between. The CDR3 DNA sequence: TGCAGTGCTAGTTCGAACGGCGGGGAGCTGTTTTTT. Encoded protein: CSASSNGGELFF.

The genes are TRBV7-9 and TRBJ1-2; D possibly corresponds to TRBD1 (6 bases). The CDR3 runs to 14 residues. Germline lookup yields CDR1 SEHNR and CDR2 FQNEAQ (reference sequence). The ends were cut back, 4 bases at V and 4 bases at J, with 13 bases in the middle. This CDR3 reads CASSYPGEGYGYTF. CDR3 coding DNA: TGTGCCAGCAGCTATCCAGGGGAAGGCTATGGCTACACCTTC.

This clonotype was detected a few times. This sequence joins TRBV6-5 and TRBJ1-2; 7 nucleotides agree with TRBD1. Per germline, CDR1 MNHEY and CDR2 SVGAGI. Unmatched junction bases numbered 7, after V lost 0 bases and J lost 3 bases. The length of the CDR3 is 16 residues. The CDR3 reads CASSYSGGGIDYGYTF. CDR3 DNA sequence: TGTGCCAGCAGTTACTCAGGAGGGGGCATCGACTATGGCTACACCTTC.

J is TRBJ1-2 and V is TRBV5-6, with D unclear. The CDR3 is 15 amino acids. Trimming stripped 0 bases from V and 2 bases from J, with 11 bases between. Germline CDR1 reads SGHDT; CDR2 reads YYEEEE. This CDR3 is CASSLVGEMNYGYTF. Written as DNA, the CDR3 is TGTGCCAGCAGCTTGGTTGGGGAGATGAACTATGGCTACACCTTC.

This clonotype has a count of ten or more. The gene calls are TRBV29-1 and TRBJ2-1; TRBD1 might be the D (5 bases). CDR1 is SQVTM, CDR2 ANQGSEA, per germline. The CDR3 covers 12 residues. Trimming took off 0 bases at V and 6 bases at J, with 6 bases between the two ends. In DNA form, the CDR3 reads TGCAGCGTTGAAGATCAGGGCAATGAGCAGTTCTTC. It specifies CSVEDQGNEQFF.

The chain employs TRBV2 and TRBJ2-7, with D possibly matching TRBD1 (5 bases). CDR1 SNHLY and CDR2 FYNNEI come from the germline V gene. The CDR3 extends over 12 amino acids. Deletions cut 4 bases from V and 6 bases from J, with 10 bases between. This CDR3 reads CASSAQAREQYF. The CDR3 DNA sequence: TGTGCCAGCAGTGCACAGGCTCGCGAGCAGTACTTC.

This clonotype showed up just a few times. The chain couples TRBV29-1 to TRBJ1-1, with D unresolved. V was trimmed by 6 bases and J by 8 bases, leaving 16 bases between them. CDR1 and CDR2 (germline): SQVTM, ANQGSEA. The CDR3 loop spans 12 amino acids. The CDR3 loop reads CSVRGLIGEAFF. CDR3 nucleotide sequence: TGCAGCGTCCGAGGGTTAATTGGGGAAGCTTTCTTT.

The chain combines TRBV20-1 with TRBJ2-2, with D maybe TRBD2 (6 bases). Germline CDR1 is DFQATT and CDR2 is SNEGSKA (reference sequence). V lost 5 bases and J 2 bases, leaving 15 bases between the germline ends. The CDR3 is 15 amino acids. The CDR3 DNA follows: TGCAGTGCTCGTACGGGACTTCTAAACACCGGGGAGCTGTTTTTT. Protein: CSARTGLLNTGELFF.

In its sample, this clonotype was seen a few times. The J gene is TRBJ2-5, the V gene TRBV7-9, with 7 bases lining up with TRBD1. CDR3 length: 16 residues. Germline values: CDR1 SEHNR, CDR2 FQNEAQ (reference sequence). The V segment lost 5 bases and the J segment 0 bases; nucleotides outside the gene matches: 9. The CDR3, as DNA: TGTGCCAGCAGCCACATGACAGGGAGAAACCAAGAGACCCAGTACTTC. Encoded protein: CASSHMTGRNQETQYF.

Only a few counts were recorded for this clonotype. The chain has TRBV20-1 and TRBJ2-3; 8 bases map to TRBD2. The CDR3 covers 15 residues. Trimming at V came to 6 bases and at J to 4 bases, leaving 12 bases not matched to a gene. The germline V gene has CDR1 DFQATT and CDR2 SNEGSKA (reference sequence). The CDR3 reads CSAPPVAGRADTQYF. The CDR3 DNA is TGCAGTGCACCACCCGTAGCGGGACGTGCAGATACGCAGTATTTT.

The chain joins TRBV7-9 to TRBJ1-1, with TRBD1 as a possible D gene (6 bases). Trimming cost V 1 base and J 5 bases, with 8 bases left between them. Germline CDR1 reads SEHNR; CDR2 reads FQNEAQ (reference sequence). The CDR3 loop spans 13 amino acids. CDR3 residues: CASSLGGQTEAFF. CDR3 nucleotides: TGTGCCAGCAGCTTAGGGGGGCAAACTGAAGCTTTCTTT. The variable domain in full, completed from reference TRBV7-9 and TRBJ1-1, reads DTGVSQNPRHKITKRGQNVTFRCDPISEHNRLYWYRQTLGQGPEFLTYFQNEAQLEKSRLLSDRFSAERPKGSFSTLEIQRTEQGDSAMYLCASSLGGQTEAFFGQGTRLTVV.

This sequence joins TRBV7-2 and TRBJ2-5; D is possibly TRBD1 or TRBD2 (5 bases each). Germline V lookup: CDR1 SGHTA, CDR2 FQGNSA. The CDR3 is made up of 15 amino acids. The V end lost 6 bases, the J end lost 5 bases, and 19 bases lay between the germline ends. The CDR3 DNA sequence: TGTGCCAGCAGACTAGACAGAGAGGGTTTCGAGACCCAGTACTTC. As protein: CASRLDREGFETQYF. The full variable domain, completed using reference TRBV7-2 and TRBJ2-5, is GAGVSQSPSNKVTEKGKDVELRCDPISGHTALYWYRQSLGQGLEFLIYFQGNSAPDKSGLPSDRFSAERTGGSVSTLTIQRTQQEDSAVYLCASRLDREGFETQYFGPGTRLLVL.

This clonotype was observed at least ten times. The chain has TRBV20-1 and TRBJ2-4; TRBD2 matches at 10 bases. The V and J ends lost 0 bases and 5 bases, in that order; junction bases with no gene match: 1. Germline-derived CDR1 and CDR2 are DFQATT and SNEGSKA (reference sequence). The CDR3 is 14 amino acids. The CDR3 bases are TGCAGTGCTAGAGATAGCGGGGGGCAAAACATTCAGTACTTC. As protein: CSARDSGGQNIQYF.

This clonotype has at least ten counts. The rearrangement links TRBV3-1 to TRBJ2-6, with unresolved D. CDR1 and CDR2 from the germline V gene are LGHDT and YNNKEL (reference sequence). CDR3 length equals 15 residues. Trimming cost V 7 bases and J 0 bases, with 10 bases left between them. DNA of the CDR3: TGTGCCAGCAATTTTTATAGCTCTGGGGCCAACGTCCTGACTTTC. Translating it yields CASNFYSSGANVLTF.

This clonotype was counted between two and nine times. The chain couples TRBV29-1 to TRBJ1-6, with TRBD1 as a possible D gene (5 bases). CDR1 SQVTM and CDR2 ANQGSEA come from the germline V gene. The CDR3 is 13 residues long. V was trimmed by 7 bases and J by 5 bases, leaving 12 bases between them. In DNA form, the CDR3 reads TGCAGCGCTGGGGACGGGGATAATTCACCCCTCCACTTT. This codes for CSAGDGDNSPLHF.

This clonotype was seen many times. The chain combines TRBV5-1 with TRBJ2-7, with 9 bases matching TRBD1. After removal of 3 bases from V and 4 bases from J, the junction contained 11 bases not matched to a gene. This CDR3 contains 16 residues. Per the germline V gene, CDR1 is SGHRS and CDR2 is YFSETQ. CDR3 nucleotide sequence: TGCGCCAGCAGCTCCTTACCCGGGACAGGGTTTTACGAGCAGTACTTC. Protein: CASSSLPGTGFYEQYF.

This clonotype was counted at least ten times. The CDR3 nucleotides are TGCAGTGCTGGCATACTAGCGGGGGGAAACAATGAGCAGTTCTTC. Protein: CSAGILAGGNNEQFF. The chain has TRBV20-1 and TRBJ2-1, with 12 bases aligning to TRBD2. The trim removed 5 bases at V and 5 bases at J, leaving 7 bases unmatched. This CDR3 has 15 residues. From germline, CDR1 is DFQATT and CDR2 SNEGSKA (reference sequence).

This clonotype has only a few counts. The CDR3 reads CASSLGGQGVEAFF. The DNA of the CDR3 is TGCGCCAGCAGCTTGGGAGGACAGGGGGTTGAAGCTTTCTTT. The gene calls are TRBV5-1 and TRBJ1-1; 10 bases agree with TRBD1. V gave up 0 bases and J gave up 7 bases; unmatched junction bases: 3. CDR1 is SGHRS, CDR2 YFSETQ, per germline. The CDR3 loop spans 14 amino acids.

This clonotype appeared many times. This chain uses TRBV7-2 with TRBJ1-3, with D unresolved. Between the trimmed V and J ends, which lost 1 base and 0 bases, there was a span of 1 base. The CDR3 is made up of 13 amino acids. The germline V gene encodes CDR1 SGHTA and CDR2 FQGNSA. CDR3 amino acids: CASSLGSGNTIYF. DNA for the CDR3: TGTGCCAGCAGCTTAGGCTCTGGAAACACCATATATTTT. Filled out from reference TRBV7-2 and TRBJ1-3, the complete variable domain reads GAGVSQSPSNKVTEKGKDVELRCDPISGHTALYWYRQSLGQGLEFLIYFQGNSAPDKSGLPSDRFSAERTGGSVSTLTIQRTQQEDSAVYLCASSLGSGNTIYFGEGSWLTVV.

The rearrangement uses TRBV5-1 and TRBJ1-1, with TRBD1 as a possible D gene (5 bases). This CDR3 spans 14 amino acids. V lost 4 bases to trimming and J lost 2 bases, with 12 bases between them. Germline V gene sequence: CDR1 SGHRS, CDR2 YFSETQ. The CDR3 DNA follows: TGCGCCAGCAGCGAAACAGGTTCCAACACTGAAGCTTTCTTT. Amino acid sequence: CASSETGSNTEAFF.

CDR3 amino acids: CSVEDALESYNEQFF. CDR3 DNA: TGCAGCGTTGAAGACGCCTTGGAATCCTACAATGAGCAGTTCTTC. The chain recombines TRBV29-1 with TRBJ2-1; no clear D. CDR1 is SQVTM, CDR2 ANQGSEA, per germline. The CDR3 covers 15 residues. V gave up 0 bases and J gave up 1 base, with 10 bases separating them.

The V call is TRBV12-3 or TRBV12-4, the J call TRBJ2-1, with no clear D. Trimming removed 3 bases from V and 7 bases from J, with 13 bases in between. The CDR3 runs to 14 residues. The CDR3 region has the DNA TGTGCCAGCAGTTTGGGCGCGGTGAGGAATGAGCAGTTCTTC. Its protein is CASSLGAVRNEQFF.

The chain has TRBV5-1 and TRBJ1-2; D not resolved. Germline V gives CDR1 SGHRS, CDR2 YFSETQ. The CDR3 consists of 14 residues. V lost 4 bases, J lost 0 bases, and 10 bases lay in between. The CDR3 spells CASSPDPTNYGYTF. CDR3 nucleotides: TGCGCCAGCAGCCCAGACCCGACTAACTATGGCTACACCTTC.

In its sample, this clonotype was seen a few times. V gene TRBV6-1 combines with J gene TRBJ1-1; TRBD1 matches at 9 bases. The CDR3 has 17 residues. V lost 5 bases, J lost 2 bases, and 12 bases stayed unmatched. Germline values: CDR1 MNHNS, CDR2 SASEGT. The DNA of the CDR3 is TGTGCCAGCAGTACCCTGGGGACAGGGAGAGGCAACACTGAAGCTTTCTTT. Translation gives CASSTLGTGRGNTEAFF.

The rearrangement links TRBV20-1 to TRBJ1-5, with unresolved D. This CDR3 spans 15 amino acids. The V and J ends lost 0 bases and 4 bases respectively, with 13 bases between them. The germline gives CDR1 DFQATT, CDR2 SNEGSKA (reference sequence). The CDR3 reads CSAREGGPINQPQHF. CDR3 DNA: TGCAGTGCTAGAGAAGGCGGGCCGATAAATCAGCCCCAGCATTTT.

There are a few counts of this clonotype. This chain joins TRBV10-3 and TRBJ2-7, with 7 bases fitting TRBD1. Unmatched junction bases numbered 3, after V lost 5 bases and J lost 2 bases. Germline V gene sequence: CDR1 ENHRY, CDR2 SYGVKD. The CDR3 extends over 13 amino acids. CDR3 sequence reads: CAISTGVAYEQYF. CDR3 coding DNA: TGTGCCATCAGTACAGGGGTAGCCTACGAGCAGTACTTC.

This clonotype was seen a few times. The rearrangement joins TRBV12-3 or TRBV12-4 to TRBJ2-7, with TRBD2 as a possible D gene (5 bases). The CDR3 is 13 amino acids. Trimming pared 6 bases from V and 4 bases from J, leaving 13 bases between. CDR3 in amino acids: CASSSPGKYEQYF. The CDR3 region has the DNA TGTGCCAGCAGCTCCCCCGGGAAATACGAGCAGTACTTC.

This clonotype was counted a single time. The CDR3 DNA reads TGTGCCAGCAGTTTATCGGGACAGCGCTCCTACAATGAGCAGTTCTTC. Its protein product is CASSLSGQRSYNEQFF. The chain has TRBV27 and TRBJ2-1, with 7 bases aligning to TRBD1. The CDR3 covers 16 residues. Unmatched junction bases numbered 2, after V lost 0 bases and J lost 0 bases. Per germline, CDR1 MNHEY and CDR2 SMNVEV (reference sequence).

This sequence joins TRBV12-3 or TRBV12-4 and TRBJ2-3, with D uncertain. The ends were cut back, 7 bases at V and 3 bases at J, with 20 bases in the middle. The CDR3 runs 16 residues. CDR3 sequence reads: CASTLPNELGTDTQYF. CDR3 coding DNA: TGTGCCAGCACCTTACCAAACGAGTTAGGTACAGATACGCAGTATTTT.